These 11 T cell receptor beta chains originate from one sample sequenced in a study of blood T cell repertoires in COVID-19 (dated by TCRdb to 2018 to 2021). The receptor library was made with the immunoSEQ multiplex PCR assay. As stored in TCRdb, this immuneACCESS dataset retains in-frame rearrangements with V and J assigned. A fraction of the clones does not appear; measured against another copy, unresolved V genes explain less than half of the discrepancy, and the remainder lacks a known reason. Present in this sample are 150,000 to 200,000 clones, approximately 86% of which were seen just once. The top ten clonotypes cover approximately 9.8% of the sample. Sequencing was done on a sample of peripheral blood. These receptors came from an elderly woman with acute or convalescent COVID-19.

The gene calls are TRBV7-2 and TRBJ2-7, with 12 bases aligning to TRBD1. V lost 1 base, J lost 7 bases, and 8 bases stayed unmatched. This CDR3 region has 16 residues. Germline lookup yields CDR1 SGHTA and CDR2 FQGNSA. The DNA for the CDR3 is TGTGCCAGCAGCTTAGTAGCGGGACAGGGGGCGCGGGAGCAGTACTTC. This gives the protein CASSLVAGQGAREQYF.

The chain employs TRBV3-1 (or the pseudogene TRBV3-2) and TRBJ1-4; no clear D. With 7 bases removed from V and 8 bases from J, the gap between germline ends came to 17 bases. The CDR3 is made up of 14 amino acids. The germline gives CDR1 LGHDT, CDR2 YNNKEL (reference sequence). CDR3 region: CASTPVGEGEKLFF. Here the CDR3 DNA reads TGTGCCAGCACTCCAGTCGGGGAGGGAGAAAAACTGTTTTTT.

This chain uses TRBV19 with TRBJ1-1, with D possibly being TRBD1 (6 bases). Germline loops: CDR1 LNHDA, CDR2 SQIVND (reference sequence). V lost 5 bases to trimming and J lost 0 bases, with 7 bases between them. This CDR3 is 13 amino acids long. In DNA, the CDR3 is TGTGCCAGTAGTCAGGGGTTGAACACTGAAGCTTTCTTT. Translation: CASSQGLNTEAFF.

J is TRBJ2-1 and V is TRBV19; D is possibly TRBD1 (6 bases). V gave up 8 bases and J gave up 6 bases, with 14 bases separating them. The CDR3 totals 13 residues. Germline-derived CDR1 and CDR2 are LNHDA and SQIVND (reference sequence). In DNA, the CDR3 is TGTGCCAGTCGCAGGGGATCGAGCAATGAGCAGTTCTTC. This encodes CASRRGSSNEQFF.

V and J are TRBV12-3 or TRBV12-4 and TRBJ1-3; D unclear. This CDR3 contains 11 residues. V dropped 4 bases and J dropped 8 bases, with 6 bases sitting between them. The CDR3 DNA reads TGTGCCAGCAGTTACGGGGACACCATATATTTT. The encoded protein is CASSYGDTIYF.

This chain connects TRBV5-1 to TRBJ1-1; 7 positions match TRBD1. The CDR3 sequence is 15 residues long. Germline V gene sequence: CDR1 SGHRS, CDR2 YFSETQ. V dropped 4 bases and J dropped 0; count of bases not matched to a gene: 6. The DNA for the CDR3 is TGCGCCAGCAGCGACGGGACAGTGATGAACACTGAAGCTTTCTTT. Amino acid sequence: CASSDGTVMNTEAFF.

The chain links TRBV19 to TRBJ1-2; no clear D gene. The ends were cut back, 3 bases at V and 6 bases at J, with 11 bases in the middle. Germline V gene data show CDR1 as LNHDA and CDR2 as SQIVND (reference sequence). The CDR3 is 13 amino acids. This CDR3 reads CASSMALGHGYTF. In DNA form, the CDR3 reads TGTGCCAGTAGTATGGCCCTAGGCCATGGCTACACCTTC.

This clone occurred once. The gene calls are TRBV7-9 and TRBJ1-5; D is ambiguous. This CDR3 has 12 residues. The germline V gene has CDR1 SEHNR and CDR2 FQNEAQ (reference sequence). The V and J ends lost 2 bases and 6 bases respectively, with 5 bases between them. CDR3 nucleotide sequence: TGTGCCAGCAGCTTAAGAGGTCAGCCCCAGCATTTT. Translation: CASSLRGQPQHF.

CDR3 residues: CASSFSPSYEQYF. CDR3 coding DNA: TGTGCCAGCAGTTTTAGCCCCTCCTACGAGCAGTACTTC. The rearrangement joins TRBV12-3 or TRBV12-4 to TRBJ2-7; D is unresolved. The CDR3 contains 13 residues. The V and J ends lost 3 bases and 0 bases respectively, with 6 bases between them.

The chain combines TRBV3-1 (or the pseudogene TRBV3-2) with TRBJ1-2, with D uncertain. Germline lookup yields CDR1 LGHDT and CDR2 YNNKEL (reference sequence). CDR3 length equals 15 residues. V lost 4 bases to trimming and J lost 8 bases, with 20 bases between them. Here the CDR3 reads CASSLTAGERRGYTF. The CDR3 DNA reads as TGTGCCAGCAGCCTCACGGCCGGGGAAAGGAGAGGCTACACCTTC.

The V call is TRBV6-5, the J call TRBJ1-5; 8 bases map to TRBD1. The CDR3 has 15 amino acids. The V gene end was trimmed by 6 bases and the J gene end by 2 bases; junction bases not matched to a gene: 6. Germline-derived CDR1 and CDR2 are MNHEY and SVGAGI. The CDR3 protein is CASSSGGIGNQPQHF. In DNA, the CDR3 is TGTGCCAGCAGCTCAGGGGGCATTGGCAATCAGCCCCAGCATTTT.